This T cell receptor (beta chain) was found in a study of shared clonotypes between healthy human individuals. CD45RO-negative CD8 cells positively selected for CCR7 made up the naive population, which excluded terminally differentiated effector memory CD45RA+ cells. Method: immunoSEQ multiplex PCR; TCRdb's copy keeps in-frame clones and lacks some. The table lists 1.5 million to 2.5 million clones, about 95% of them singletons. As for this clone: Other DNA sequences from this sample encode an identical CDR3 as well.

The CDR3 length is 14 residues. V shed 6 bases, J shed 4 bases, and the junction held 5 bases outside the gene matches. Germline CDR1 is MNHEY and CDR2 is SMNVEV (reference sequence). The source of this sequence is a man younger than 30 in good health. V is TRBV27 and J is TRBJ2-7, with 11 bases aligning to TRBD1. Sample: naive CD8+ T cells sorted from blood. CDR3 sequence reads: CASSAGTGGYEQYF. CDR3 nucleotides: TGTGCCAGCAGCGCGGGGACAGGGGGATACGAGCAGTACTTC.